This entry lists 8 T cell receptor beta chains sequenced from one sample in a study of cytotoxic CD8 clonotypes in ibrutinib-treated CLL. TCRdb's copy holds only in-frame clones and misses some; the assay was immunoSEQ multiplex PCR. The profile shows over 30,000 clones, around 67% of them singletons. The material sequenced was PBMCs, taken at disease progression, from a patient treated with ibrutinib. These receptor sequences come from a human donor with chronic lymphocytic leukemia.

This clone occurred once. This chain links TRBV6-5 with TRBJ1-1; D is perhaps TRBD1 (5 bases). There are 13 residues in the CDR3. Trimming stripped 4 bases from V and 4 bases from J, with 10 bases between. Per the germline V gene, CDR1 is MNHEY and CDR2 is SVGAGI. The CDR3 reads CASSSRGGTEAFF. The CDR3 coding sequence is TGTGCCAGCAGTTCTAGGGGCGGCACTGAAGCTTTCTTT.

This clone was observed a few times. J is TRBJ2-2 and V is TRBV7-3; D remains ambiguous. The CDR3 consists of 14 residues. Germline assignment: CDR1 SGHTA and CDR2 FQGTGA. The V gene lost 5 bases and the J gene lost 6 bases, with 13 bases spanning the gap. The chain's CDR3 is CASSPNYGPGELFF. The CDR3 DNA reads TGTGCCAGCAGCCCCAACTACGGACCCGGGGAGCTGTTTTTT.

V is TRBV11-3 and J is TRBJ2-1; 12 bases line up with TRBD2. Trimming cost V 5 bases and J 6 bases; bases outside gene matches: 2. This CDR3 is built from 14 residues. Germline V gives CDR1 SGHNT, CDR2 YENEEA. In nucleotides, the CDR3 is TGTGCCAGCAGCCTGACTAGCGGGAGCAATGAGCAGTTCTTC. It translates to CASSLTSGSNEQFF.

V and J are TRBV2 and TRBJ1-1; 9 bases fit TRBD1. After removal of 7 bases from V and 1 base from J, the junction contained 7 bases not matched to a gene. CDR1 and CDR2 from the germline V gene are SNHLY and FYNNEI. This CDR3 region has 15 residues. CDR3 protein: CASTGQGKSNTEAFF. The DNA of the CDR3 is TGTGCCAGCACCGGACAGGGGAAATCGAACACTGAAGCTTTCTTT.

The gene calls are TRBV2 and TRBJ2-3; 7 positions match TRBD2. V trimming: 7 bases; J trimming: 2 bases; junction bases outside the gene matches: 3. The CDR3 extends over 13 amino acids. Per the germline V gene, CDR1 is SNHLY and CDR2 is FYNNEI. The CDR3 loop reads CASKKRDTDTQYF. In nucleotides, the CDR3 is TGTGCCAGCAAAAAGCGGGACACAGATACGCAGTATTTT.

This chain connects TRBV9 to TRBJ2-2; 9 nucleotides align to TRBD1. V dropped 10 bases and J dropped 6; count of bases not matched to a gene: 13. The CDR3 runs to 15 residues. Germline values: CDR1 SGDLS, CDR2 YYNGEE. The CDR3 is CASSGQGFKAGELFF. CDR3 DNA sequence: TGTGCCTCCTCGGGACAGGGCTTCAAGGCCGGGGAGCTGTTTTTT.

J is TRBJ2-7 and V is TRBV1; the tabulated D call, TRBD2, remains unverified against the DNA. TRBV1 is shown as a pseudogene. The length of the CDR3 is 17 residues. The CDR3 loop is CTSSHQQVGRWSYEQYF. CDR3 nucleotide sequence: TGCACCAGCAGCCACCAGCAGGTCGGGAGGTGGAGCTACGAGCAGTACTTC.

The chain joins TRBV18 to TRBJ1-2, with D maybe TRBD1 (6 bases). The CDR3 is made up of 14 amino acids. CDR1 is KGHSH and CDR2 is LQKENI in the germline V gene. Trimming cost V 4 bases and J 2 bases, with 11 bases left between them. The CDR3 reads CASSQSGTNYGYTF. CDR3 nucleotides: TGTGCCAGCTCACAATCCGGGACAAACTATGGCTACACCTTC.